This T cell receptor (beta chain) emerged from a study of blood T cell repertoires in COVID-19. For the study at large: Samples representing acute and convalescent COVID-19 were sourced from the United States, Italy and Spain. From T cells, B-cell-depleted T cells, or PBMCs came the material, which was cDNA or gDNA.

This CDR3 comprises 13 residues. Germline-derived CDR1 and CDR2 are SGHTA and FQGNSA. V lost 2 bases and J 8 bases, leaving 11 bases between the germline ends. Original methodology: Amplification of reference gene primers provided the estimated nucleated cell counts. Sequencing used immunoSEQ multiplex PCR; TCRdb keeps in-frame clones, though not all of them. V and J calls and clone size come straight from that table; D and trimming were deduced from the DNA. The profile covers 97,000 or so clones, with approximately 79% appearing a single time and around 18% taken by the ten largest. This rearrangement joins TRBV7-2 to TRBJ2-3; no clear D. The receptor's source is a woman aged 80 or over with active or convalescent COVID-19. The sample taken for sequencing was peripheral blood. CDR3 loop: CASSLQEWVTQYF. In DNA form, the CDR3 reads TGTGCCAGCAGCTTACAGGAATGGGTTACGCAGTATTTT.